One sample yielded the 5 T cell receptor beta chains listed below, sequenced in a study of blood T cell repertoires in COVID-19 (dated by TCRdb to 2020 to 2022). The library was built by means of the immunoSEQ multiplex PCR assay. The table comes from immuneACCESS by way of TCRdb, which keeps in-frame sequences with V and J called. Part of the clones is missing from these tables; in studies checked, under half for an unresolved V gene and the rest for unknown reasons. Recorded for this sample are 330,000 or so clones; 88% of them occurred a single time. The ten largest clones take up approximately 0.93% of the sample. What was sequenced was PBMCs or T cells enriched from blood (not recorded which). These receptors were taken from a woman in her twenties or thirties who had been exposed to COVID-19.

On this clone itself: Other DNA sequences in this specimen translate into the identical CDR3. The chain combines TRBV9 with TRBJ1-6; 9 nucleotides match TRBD1. The CDR3 has 14 amino acids. Germline V gene data show CDR1 as SGDLS and CDR2 as YYNGEE. With 2 bases clipped from V and 7 bases from J, the junction kept 1 base outside the gene matches. The CDR3 coding sequence is TGTGCCAGCAGCGTGGGACAGGGAAATTCACCCCTCCACTTT. Its protein is CASSVGQGNSPLHF.

The chain carries TRBV20-1 and TRBJ1-6; tentatively, D is TRBD1 (6 bases). This CDR3 has 13 residues. Germline V CDR1 and CDR2: DFQATT, SNEGSKA (reference sequence). Deletions cut 3 bases from V and 8 bases from J, with 11 bases between. CDR3 in amino acids: CSASGGGDSPLHF. The CDR3 nucleotides read TGCAGTGCTAGTGGCGGGGGCGATTCACCCCTCCACTTT.

The rearrangement links TRBV4-1 to TRBJ1-2; 9 bases map to TRBD1. J lost 4 bases, V lost 5 bases, and 8 bases had no gene match. Looked up from germline, CDR1 is MGHRA and CDR2 is YSYEKL. The CDR3 spans 15 residues. CDR3 sequence: CASSTASDRGYGYTF. The CDR3 DNA sequence: TGCGCCAGCAGCACCGCTTCGGACAGGGGCTATGGCTACACCTTC.

The chain links TRBV10-3 to TRBJ2-5; 12 bases fit TRBD2. The CDR3 totals 14 residues. Germline V gene sequence: CDR1 ENHRY, CDR2 SYGVKD. V was pared by 6 bases and J by 4 bases, with 3 bases of the junction left unmatched. CDR3: CAIRQGLAGETQYF. As DNA, the CDR3 is TGTGCCATCAGACAGGGACTAGCGGGAGAGACCCAGTACTTC.

This clone was detected a few times. V and J are TRBV6-2 or TRBV6-3 and TRBJ1-1; 7 nucleotides align to TRBD1. The germline V gene has CDR1 MNHEY and CDR2 SVGEGT. V gave up 4 bases and J gave up 6 bases; unmatched junction bases: 8. CDR3 length: 14 residues. The DNA of the CDR3 is TGTGCCAGCAGTTCCACACGAGGGACAGCTGAAGCTTTCTTT. Encoded protein: CASSSTRGTAEAFF.